This TCR beta chain was profiled in a study of tumor-infiltrating lymphocytes in glioblastoma multiforme. TCR beta libraries were built from RNA through three nested multiplex PCR rounds using modified ARM-PCR. A single record per CDR3 protein comes from TCRdb applying MiXCR to the multiplex PCR reads. Among about 13,000 distinct CDR3 sequences listed, roughly 70% were seen once. The study, taken as a whole, reports: The TCR and somatic mutation analysis included just one glioblastoma patient.

As regards this clonotype: The target antigen is unknown. This likely comes from a read error, as the CDR3 has no conserved phenylalanine or tryptophan at its end.

Material for sequencing was brain tumor tissue. This receptor was taken from a male donor with glioblastoma.

The CDR3 reads CASSLGGGAGEAFS. DNA of the CDR3: TGTGCCAGCAGCTTAGGTGGAGGGGCCGGTGAAGCTTTCTCT. V and J are TRBV11-3 and TRBJ1-1, with D perhaps matching TRBD1 (5 bases). Germline V gene data show CDR1 as SGHNT and CDR2 as YENEEA. The CDR3 consists of 14 residues. The germline V and J ends were trimmed by 1 base and 7 bases, with 13 bases remaining between them.